The next 6 T cell receptor beta chains were all read from a single sample in a study of control samples from healthy donors and cancer patients. Sequenced by immunoSEQ multiplex PCR; TCRdb stores in-frame clones only, minus some. The sample lists tens of thousands of clones; over 85% were seen once. What was sequenced was PBMCs. These receptors originate from a man in his 60s with colorectal cancer.

The chain has TRBV3-1 (or the pseudogene TRBV3-2) and TRBJ1-1, with unresolved D. V was shortened by 0 bases and J by 10 bases, with 12 bases between the two germline ends. CDR3 size: 13 residues. Germline V gene lookup returns CDR1 LGHDT and CDR2 YNNKEL (reference sequence). The CDR3 DNA follows: TGTGCCAGCAGCCAAGACGGCCGGATCCCAGCTTTCTTT. Protein product: CASSQDGRIPAFF.

The chain employs TRBV19 and TRBJ2-2, with D possibly TRBD1 on 5 matching bases. V lost 5 bases to trimming and J lost 5 bases, with 15 bases between them. The CDR3 runs to 15 residues. Germline loops: CDR1 LNHDA, CDR2 SQIVND (reference sequence). The CDR3: CASSLGQAITGELFF. The CDR3, as DNA: TGTGCCAGTAGTTTGGGGCAGGCGATAACCGGGGAGCTGTTTTTT. The entire variable domain, with the rest obtained from reference TRBV19 and TRBJ2-2, is as follows: DGGITQSPKYLFRKEGQNVTLSCEQNLNHDAMYWYRQDPGQGLRLIYYSQIVNDFQKGDIAEGYSVSREKKESFPLTVTSAQKNPTAFYLCASSLGQAITGELFFGEGSRLTVL.

The chain is built from TRBV7-3 and TRBJ2-7; 9 positions agree with TRBD1. Looked up from germline, CDR1 is SGHTA and CDR2 is FQGTGA. V lost 9 bases to trimming and J lost 3 bases; unmatched junction nucleotides: 6. The CDR3 loop spans 13 amino acids. CDR3 in DNA: TGTGCCAGGGCCGGGACAGGGTTCTACGAGCAGTACTTC. This encodes CARAGTGFYEQYF.

The rearrangement links TRBV10-1 to TRBJ2-7, with D possibly TRBD1 on 8 matching bases. Germline CDR1 WNHNN, CDR2 SYGVQD (reference sequence). This CDR3 contains 15 residues. V was trimmed by 5 bases and J by 3 bases, leaving 17 bases between them. CDR3 loop: CASSIDRGGYYEQYF. CDR3 DNA sequence: TGCGCCAGCAGTATCGACAGGGGAGGGTACTACGAGCAGTACTTC.

Only one count was recorded for this clone. One end of the junction is discordant with germline, which a read error may explain. The V call is TRBV11-2, the J call TRBJ1-5; D unresolved. CDR1 is SGHAT, CDR2 FQNNGV, per germline. The CDR3 consists of 13 residues. The CDR3 loop reads CASSLSPDQPRHF. CDR3 sequence (DNA): TGTGCCAGCAGCTTAAGTCCGGATCAGCCCCGGCATTTT.

This rearrangement joins TRBV4-1 to TRBJ2-2; 13 nucleotides align to TRBD2. J was trimmed by 4 bases and V by 1 base; bases with no gene match: 9. CDR1 is MGHRA and CDR2 is YSYEKL in the germline V gene. CDR3 length equals 19 residues. CDR3 sequence: CASSQALAGGLYVTGELFF. The CDR3, as DNA: TGCGCCAGCAGCCAAGCACTAGCGGGGGGGTTATACGTCACCGGGGAGCTGTTTTTT.